This is a list of T cell receptor beta chains from one sample in a study of blood T cells in healthy people across ages. TCRdb processed the 5' RACE reads anew with MiXCR; each CDR3 protein has one entry. Among fewer than 800,000 distinct CDR3 sequences listed, roughly 21% were seen once. The sample was blood. These receptors originate from a man aged 65 to 79 in good health. The CDR3 runs from the conserved cysteine through the conserved F or W. D genes are given only for firm matches. Clone sizes are given selectively: once, few, many, or a class where the clone is expanded.

. | TRBJ1-4 | TRBV12-3/TRBV12-4 | few | TGTGCCAGCAGCGCCCCTCCGGGGATTAGGGAAAAACTGTTTTTT | CASSAPPGIREKLFF
TRBD2 | TRBJ2-3 | TRBV12-3/TRBV12-4 | few | TGTGCCAGCAGTTTAAGCGGGGCGCAGTATTTT | CASSLSGAQYF
. | TRBJ1-2 | TRBV20-1 | . | TGCAGTGGGACAGCCGAATCTAACTATGGCTACACCTTC | CSGTAESNYGYTF
TRBD1 | TRBJ1-6 | TRBV20-1 | . | TGCAGTGCTAAGACAGGGAGCTCCTATAATTCACCCCTCCACTTT | CSAKTGSSYNSPLHF
TRBD2 | TRBJ2-1 | TRBV2 | few | TGTGCCAGCAGTCCACCACAAAGCGGGAGGGGGCTTCATGAGCAGTTCTTC | CASSPPQSGRGLHEQFF
. | TRBJ1-6 | TRBV5-1 | few | TGCGCCAGCAGCTTGGTTCCTCAGGGGTGGTCGGATTCACCCCTCCACTTT | CASSLVPQGWSDSPLHF
TRBD1 | TRBJ2-3 | TRBV27 | . | TGTGCCAGCAGTTCAGGACAGGAGCTCGCAGATACGCAGTATTTT | CASSSGQELADTQYF
. | TRBJ2-1 | TRBV20-1 | . | TGCAGTGCCCCCCTCGCGAGAGATGAGCAGTTCTTC | CSAPLARDEQFF
. | TRBJ2-7 | TRBV6-5 | . | TGTGCCAGCAGTTACACGGGGAGCTCCTACGAGCAGTACTTC | CASSYTGSSYEQYF
. | TRBJ1-6 | TRBV3-1 | many | TGTGCCAGCCGATCGTGGACGGAGTATGGTTCACCCCTCCACTTT | CASRSWTEYGSPLHF
TRBD2 | TRBJ2-3 | TRBV20-1 | few | TGCAGTGCCGCTCCTAGCGGGAGGGGGACAGATACGCAGTATTTT | CSAAPSGRGTDTQYF
. | TRBJ2-1 | TRBV9 | few | TGTGCCAGCAGCGTAGACCACTCCTACAATGAGCAGTTCTTC | CASSVDHSYNEQFF
. | TRBJ2-5 | TRBV7-2 | . | TGTGCCAGCGGCCCTCCCCTATACAAAGAGACCCAGTACTTC | CASGPPLYKETQYF
TRBD2 | TRBJ2-3 | TRBV6-1 | . | TGTGCCAGCAGTGAAGTGGGACTAGCGGGAACAGATACGCAGTATTTT | CASSEVGLAGTDTQYF
TRBD1 | TRBJ1-4 | TRBV7-9 | . | TGTGCCAGCAGCCGAGAAATGACAGGGCCCGAAAAACTGTTTTTT | CASSREMTGPEKLFF
. | TRBJ2-2 | TRBV10-3 | few | TGTGCCAGCGCGACAGGTGGTAACACCGGGGAGCTGTTTTTT | CASATGGNTGELFF
TRBD1 | TRBJ2-7 | TRBV3-1 | . | TGTGCCAGCAGCCACTCGACAGGGGGAGGATCCGGCGAGCAGTACTTC | CASSHSTGGGSGEQYF
. | TRBJ2-5 | TRBV4-1 | many | TGCGCCAGCAGCCAGGAAATTACAGGAATCGGGACCCAGTACTTC | CASSQEITGIGTQYF
TRBD2 | TRBJ2-2 | TRBV6-2/TRBV6-3 | few | TGTGCCAGCAGTTACGTTCTAGCGGGGAACACCGGGGAGCTGTTTTTT | CASSYVLAGNTGELFF
. | TRBJ2-1 | TRBV10-3 | . | TGTGCCATCGGCGGGATAAAAAGGGATGAGCAGTTCTTC | CAIGGIKRDEQFF
. | TRBJ2-3 | TRBV7-9 | . | TGTGCCAGCAGCGAGCTGTCCACAGGTACGCAGTATTTT | CASSELSTGTQYF
. | TRBJ2-5 | TRBV7-2 | few | TGTGCCAGCAGCTTAGACCAAGGCAGCACAGAGACCCAGTACTTC | CASSLDQGSTETQYF
TRBD2 | TRBJ2-5 | TRBV20-1 | . | TGCAGTGCTAGAGGGCTAGCGGGACCAGAGACCCAGTACTTC | CSARGLAGPETQYF
TRBD1 | TRBJ2-7 | TRBV29-1 | . | TGCAGCGCGGGACAGGGGGGCTCCTACGAGCAGTACTTC | CSAGQGGSYEQYF
. | TRBJ2-7 | TRBV2 | few | TGTGCCAGCAGTGAAACCGGACTGTCGATCTACGAGCAGTACTTC | CASSETGLSIYEQYF
TRBD2 | TRBJ2-7 | TRBV19 | . | TGTGCCAGTAGTATATCCGGGACTAGCGGGAGTGACGAGCAGTACTTC | CASSISGTSGSDEQYF
. | TRBJ2-3 | TRBV9 | . | TGTGCCAGCAGCGTAGTCGGAGGATCTAGCACAGATACGCAGTATTTT | CASSVVGGSSTDTQYF
. | TRBJ2-7 | TRBV18 | . | TGTGCCAGCTCACCGGCAGGGAAGACCTACGAGCAGTACTTC | CASSPAGKTYEQYF
. | TRBJ2-1 | TRBV6-1 | few | TGTGCCAGCAGTGAGGGGCCCCCAGTTTTGGTTAATGAGCAGTTCTTC | CASSEGPPVLVNEQFF
TRBD2 | TRBJ2-1 | TRBV5-1 | few | TGCGCCAGCAGCTGGACTAGCGGGCATGTGAGTGAGCAGTTCTTC | CASSWTSGHVSEQFF
TRBD1 | TRBJ2-5 | TRBV5-1 | many | TGTGCCAGCAGCTTAGGGCCGACAGGGATCCAAGAGACCCAGTACTTC | CASSLGPTGIQETQYF
. | TRBJ2-5 | TRBV6-6 | few | TGTGCCAGCACTAGAGGACTGAACCAAGAGACCCAGTACTTC | CASTRGLNQETQYF
. | TRBJ1-6 | TRBV5-1 | few | TGCGCCAGCCGGGGCAGGGAGCATTCACCCCTCCACTTT | CASRGREHSPLHF
TRBD2 | TRBJ2-2 | TRBV20-1 | . | TGCAGTGCTAGAGTGATGGCGGGAGACCGCACCGGGGAGCTGTTTTTT | CSARVMAGDRTGELFF
TRBD1 | TRBJ1-2 | TRBV7-2 | few | TGTGCCAGCAGCCACTGGACAGGGGACTATGGCTACACCTTC | CASSHWTGDYGYTF
TRBD1 | TRBJ1-3 | TRBV20-1 | . | TGCAGTGCTAGAGAGGGGACAGGCCCCTCTGGAAACACCATATATTTT | CSAREGTGPSGNTIYF
TRBD1 | TRBJ2-5 | TRBV5-5 | . | TGTGCCAGCAGCTTGATAGGACAGGGGTCAGAGACCCAGTACTTC | CASSLIGQGSETQYF
TRBD2 | TRBJ2-5 | TRBV5-1 | . | TGCGCCAGCAGCATAATACTAGCGGGAGGGCAAGTGAAGACCCAGTACTTC | CASSIILAGGQVKTQYF
. | TRBJ2-4 | TRBV7-8 | many | TGTGCCAGCAGCCCTAAGCTAATGGACATTCAGTACTTC | CASSPKLMDIQYF
. | TRBJ1-4 | TRBV12-3/TRBV12-4 | . | TGTGCCAGCAGTTTATGGGGCCGGAATGAAAAACTGTTTTTT | CASSLWGRNEKLFF
TRBD1 | TRBJ2-1 | TRBV7-9 | . | TGTGCCAGCAGCCCTCAGGGGGAAACTAGAGATGAGCAGTTCTTC | CASSPQGETRDEQFF
. | TRBJ1-3 | TRBV21-1 | . | TGTGCCAGCAGCAAAATGGGGGGCGCTTTCGGAAACACCATATATTTT | CASSKMGGAFGNTIYF